This T cell receptor beta chain was documented in a study of blood T cell repertoires in COVID-19. The CDR3 runs to 14 residues. Germline V lookup: CDR1 SGHRS, CDR2 YFSETQ. V gave up 5 bases and J gave up 6 bases, with 14 bases separating them. In this sample, this clone turned up a few times. Measured with immunoSEQ multiplex PCR; TCRdb has only the in-frame clones, and not every one. Of 200,000 to 250,000 clones in the sample, roughly four fifths were seen once. The chain links TRBV5-1 to TRBJ1-4; possibly TRBD1 for D (6 bases). The sequenced material came from PBMCs or T cells enriched from blood (not recorded which). The sequence was obtained from a man aged 40-50 years who had recovered from COVID-19. DNA of the CDR3: TGCGCCAGCAGTAGTACCGGGACATATGAAAAACTGTTTTTT. This translates into CASSSTGTYEKLFF. The full variable domain, its missing parts supplied by reference TRBV5-1 and TRBJ1-4, is KAGVTQTPRYLIKTRGQQVTLSCSPISGHRSVSWYQQTPGQGLQFLFEYFSETQRNKGNFPGRFSGRQFSNSRSEMNVSTLELGDSALYLCASSSTGTYEKLFFGSGTQLSVL.